One sample yielded the 21 T cell receptor beta chains listed below, sequenced in a study of read filtering for tumor transcriptome and immune sequencing. The library was built from around 400 ng RNA with molecular barcoded adaptors for alpha/delta and beta/gamma chains. TCRdb ran MiXCR on the reads and lists one entry per CDR3 protein. The sample records around 41,000 distinct CDR3 sequences, about 14% being singletons. The specimen was a population of CD138-negative cells sorted from bone marrow. The receptor source for this set is a donor older than 35 with multiple myeloma.

The rearrangement uses TRBV4-1 and TRBJ1-1; weak D call: TRBD1 (5 bases). The germline V gene has CDR1 MGHRA and CDR2 YSYEKL. The V end was cut by 0 bases, the J end by 10 bases, with 18 bases between. CDR3 length equals 15 residues. The CDR3 spells CASSQDGGSVIGAFF. CDR3 DNA: TGCGCCAGCAGCCAAGATGGGGGTTCTGTAATAGGAGCTTTCTTT.

V gene TRBV5-5 combines with J gene TRBJ2-3; 9 nucleotides align to TRBD2. Germline CDR1 and CDR2: SGHKS and YYEKEE (reference sequence). The CDR3 has 16 residues. V lost 3 bases, J lost 1 base, and 6 bases stayed unmatched. In nucleotides, the CDR3 is TGTGCCAGCAGCTCATTAGCGGGGGTCGGCACAGATACGCAGTATTTT. Translating gives CASSSLAGVGTDTQYF.

This clonotype showed up many times. The chain links TRBV5-1 to TRBJ2-7; 10 bases match TRBD1. J gave up 1 base and V 3 bases, and 7 bases lay outside the gene matches. CDR1 and CDR2 (germline): SGHRS, YFSETQ. The CDR3 contains 16 residues. The CDR3 nucleotides are TGCGCCAGCAGCTCCCTTCCGGGACAGGGGTCCTACGAGCAGTACTTC. This sequence encodes CASSSLPGQGSYEQYF.

This clonotype occurred a few times. The CDR3 protein is CASSLLTRTDTQYF. The CDR3 DNA sequence: TGTGCCAGCAGCTTATTAACGCGCACAGATACGCAGTATTTT. The chain has TRBV7-2 and TRBJ2-3; the D is unclear. CDR3 size: 14 residues. The germline V gene encodes CDR1 SGHTA and CDR2 FQGNSA. Trimming left V 2 bases short and J 1 base short, with 7 bases between.

This clonotype was picked up many times. The chain has TRBV4-1 and TRBJ2-2; 7 bases are a match to TRBD1. The CDR3 runs 17 residues. Germline CDR1 is MGHRA and CDR2 is YSYEKL. V shed 4 bases and J 6 bases; nucleotides not matched to a gene: 14. As DNA, the CDR3 is TGCGCCAGCAGCCGAGCTGACTCGGACAGGACCGCCGGGGAGCTGTTTTTT. It is translated as CASSRADSDRTAGELFF.

This clonotype was found many times. The chain recombines TRBV20-1 with TRBJ2-7; D is uncertain. Trimming stripped 6 bases from V and 3 bases from J, with 15 bases between. Germline V gene lookup returns CDR1 DFQATT and CDR2 SNEGSKA (reference sequence). CDR3 length: 13 amino acids. The CDR3 DNA is TGCAGTGCAGACGGCGGAGCCCTCTACGAGCAGTACTTC. Protein product: CSADGGALYEQYF.

The table lists this clonotype with many counts. The genes are TRBV3-1 and TRBJ2-7; 8 nucleotides align to TRBD1. Germline values: CDR1 LGHDT, CDR2 YNNKEL (reference sequence). The V gene end was trimmed by 2 bases and the J gene end by 3 bases; junction bases not matched to a gene: 3. This CDR3 comprises 14 residues. The CDR3 region has the DNA TGTGCCAGCAGCCAAACCGGGACAGGCTACGAGCAGTACTTC. It is translated as CASSQTGTGYEQYF.

This clonotype came up a few times. This may be a read error: a much more frequent sequence differs by one nucleotide. V gene TRBV24-1 combines with J gene TRBJ2-1, with 11 nucleotides matching TRBD1. The J call may be faulty, since TRBJ2-7 better matches the DNA end. CDR3 length: 15 amino acids. Germline V gene data show CDR1 as KGHDR and CDR2 as SFDVKD. CDR3 in DNA: TGTGCCACCAGTGATTTGGGACAGGGGGCAGGTGAGCAGTACTTC. This codes for CATSDLGQGAGEQYF.

This clonotype has ten or more counts. The rearrangement uses TRBV2 and TRBJ1-5; D remains unclear. V was cut by 7 bases and J by 4 bases, with 11 bases left in between. Germline CDR1 reads SNHLY; CDR2 reads FYNNEI. This CDR3 has 13 residues. The CDR3: CASMEGSNQPQHF. The CDR3 DNA is TGTGCCAGCATGGAGGGTAGTAATCAGCCCCAGCATTTT.

This clonotype was picked up many times. J is TRBJ1-1 and V is TRBV6-1; maybe TRBD1 (5 bases). The germline V gene encodes CDR1 MNHNS and CDR2 SASEGT. V was trimmed by 8 bases and J by 1 base, leaving 11 bases between them. The CDR3 has 13 residues. The CDR3 loop is CASARGENTEAFF. The CDR3, as DNA: TGTGCCAGCGCCCGGGGGGAGAACACTGAAGCTTTCTTT.

This clonotype was seen many times. V and J are TRBV11-2 and TRBJ1-1, with D unclear. This CDR3 spans 15 amino acids. Trimming removed 6 bases at V and 2 bases at J, with 16 bases between. Germline-derived CDR1 and CDR2 are SGHAT and FQNNGV. CDR3 amino acids: CASSQSPTSNTEAFF. In DNA form, the CDR3 reads TGTGCCAGCAGTCAGAGCCCCACAAGCAACACTGAAGCTTTCTTT.

Ten or more counts support this clonotype. This sequence joins TRBV7-2 and TRBJ2-3; a possible D gene is TRBD2 (5 bases). This CDR3 is built from 14 residues. V was shortened by 5 bases and J by 2 bases, with 11 bases between the two germline ends. CDR1 SGHTA and CDR2 FQGNSA come from the germline V gene. CDR3 residues: CASSERRTTDTQYF. DNA for the CDR3: TGTGCCAGCAGCGAGCGGCGTACCACAGATACGCAGTATTTT.

This clonotype was seen repeatedly, ten times or more. The chain has TRBV12-3 or TRBV12-4 and TRBJ1-5; D possibly corresponds to TRBD1 (5 bases). CDR3 length: 16 residues. V shed 6 bases and J shed 8 bases, with 23 bases lying between them. CDR3 loop: CASSSKIMTAPKPQHF. The DNA of the CDR3 is TGTGCCAGCAGCTCCAAAATAATGACAGCCCCGAAGCCCCAGCATTTT.

This clonotype has at least ten counts. The chain links TRBV18 to TRBJ2-1, with a possible D match to TRBD2 (6 bases). V gave up 1 base and J gave up 2 bases, with 9 bases separating them. The CDR3 runs 15 residues. Germline V gives CDR1 KGHSH, CDR2 LQKENI. CDR3 nucleotides: TGTGCCAGCTCACCACTAGCGGCAACCTACAATGAGCAGTTCTTC. Its protein is CASSPLAATYNEQFF.

This clonotype was counted only a few times. The rearrangement joins TRBV19 to TRBJ1-1; unclear D gene. The CDR3 contains 13 residues. The germline gives CDR1 LNHDA, CDR2 SQIVND (reference sequence). V dropped 3 bases and J dropped 9 bases, with 14 bases sitting between them. The CDR3 region has the DNA TGTGCCAGTAGTATCGCGGACGGATCCCAAGCTTTCTTT. It specifies CASSIADGSQAFF.

This clonotype showed up just a few times. A junction boundary mismatches the germline segment, possibly from a read error. The gene calls are TRBV4-1 and TRBJ1-1, with a weak D call TRBD1 (5 bases). In germline, CDR1 is MGHRA, CDR2 YSYEKL. The CDR3 has 14 amino acids. CDR3 region: CAGSPSGPNTEAFF. The CDR3 bases are TGCGCCGGCAGCCCCTCAGGGCCGAACACTGAAGCTTTCTTT.

The gene calls are TRBV15 and TRBJ1-1; TRBD1 is a possible D gene (5 bases). Germline V CDR1 and CDR2: LNHNV, YYDKDF (reference sequence). V lost 0 bases, J lost 7 bases, and 18 bases lay in between. The CDR3 has 16 residues. Written as DNA, the CDR3 is TGTGCCACCAGCAGAGATCCCGGTTACGCGGGGGTTGAAGCTTTCTTT. Amino acids: CATSRDPGYAGVEAFF.

In the case of this clonotype: Only one base separates this from a far larger clonotype, so it likely reflects a read error. The chain carries TRBV4-3 and TRBJ1-5, with D maybe TRBD1 (5 bases). This CDR3 is 14 amino acids long. The germline V gene encodes CDR1 LGHNA and CDR2 YSLEER. The CDR3 nucleotides are TGCGCCAGCAGCCAAGTCGAGGGGAATCAGCCCCGGCATTTT. It translates to CASSQVEGNQPRHF.

This clonotype showed up many times. The genes are TRBV30 and TRBJ2-3; D is undetermined. Germline lookup yields CDR1 GTSNPN and CDR2 SVGIG (reference sequence). The CDR3 runs to 11 residues. Trimming took off 2 bases at V and 0 bases at J, with 0 bases between the two ends. DNA of the CDR3: TGTGCCTGGAGTAGCACAGATACGCAGTATTTT. This encodes CAWSSTDTQYF. The full variable domain, its missing parts supplied by reference TRBV30 and TRBJ2-3, is SQTIHQWPATLVQPVGSPLSLECTVEGTSNPNLYWYRQAAGRGLQLLFYSVGIGQISSEVPQNLSASRPQDRQFILSSKKLLLSDSGFYLCAWSSTDTQYFGPGTRLTVL.

This clonotype was recorded at least ten times. This rearrangement joins TRBV7-2 to TRBJ2-5, with D perhaps given as TRBD1 or TRBD2 (5 bases each). V lost 3 bases and J lost 0, with 14 bases in between. The length of the CDR3 is 16 residues. Germline CDR1 and CDR2: SGHTA and FQGNSA. In nucleotides, the CDR3 is TGTGCCAGCAGCTTCCGGGACCCAGTGTACCAAGAGACCCAGTACTTC. It encodes CASSFRDPVYQETQYF. Based on the CDR3 plus reference TRBV7-2 and TRBJ2-5, the full variable domain is GAGVSQSPSNKVTEKGKDVELRCDPISGHTALYWYRQSLGQGLEFLIYFQGNSAPDKSGLPSDRFSAERTGGSVSTLTIQRTQQEDSAVYLCASSFRDPVYQETQYFGPGTRLLVL.

On this clonotype itself: Given a much more abundant clone one base away, this may be a read error. V gene TRBV6-5 combines with J gene TRBJ1-4; TRBD1 is a possible D gene (5 bases). This CDR3 contains 14 residues. CDR1 is MNHEY and CDR2 is SVGAGI in the germline V gene. CDR3 loop: CASRDGRGNEELFF. CDR3 nucleotide sequence: TGTGCCAGCAGGGACGGGAGGGGTAATGAAGAACTGTTTTTT.